Below are 18 T cell receptor beta chains sequenced from a single sample in a study of radiotherapy plus CTLA-4 blockade in lung cancer (dated by TCRdb to 2016 to 2019). The library was produced with the immunoSEQ multiplex PCR assay. What TCRdb holds here is the immuneACCESS table cut down to in-frame rearrangements. Part of the clones is not present; checked against another copy, under half of the missing clones reflect an unresolved V gene, and the others are unexplained. This sample is represented by approximately 77,000 clones; more than 60% of them were singletons. The leading ten clones occupy over 20% of the sample. The sample was peripheral blood, taken from a patient treated with radiotherapy plus ipilimumab. Source of these receptors: a human donor with non-small cell lung cancer whose response to radiotherapy plus ipilimumab could not be evaluated. Some clones in this sample may be carry-over from other donors' samples.

The genes are TRBV29-1 and TRBJ2-7; 8 positions match TRBD2. This CDR3 is 14 amino acids long. CDR1 and CDR2 from the germline V gene are SQVTM and ANQGSEA. The junction had 5 bases not matched to a gene; V was cut back by 2 bases and J by 2 bases. CDR3 sequence: CSVEFGGAPYEQYF. CDR3 DNA: TGCAGCGTTGAATTCGGGGGGGCCCCCTACGAGCAGTACTTC.

The V and J genes are TRBV2 and TRBJ2-3; D might be TRBD2 (7 bases). CDR1 and CDR2 from the germline V gene are SNHLY and FYNNEI. Trimming removed 5 bases at V and 8 bases at J, with 17 bases between. The CDR3 has 14 amino acids. The DNA for the CDR3 is TGTGCCAGCAGTTCCGAGGGGGGGCTGGGTACGCAGTATTTT. Its translation: CASSSEGGLGTQYF.

This chain joins TRBV2 and TRBJ1-5; the match to TRBD1 covers 8 bases. Looked up from germline, CDR1 is SNHLY and CDR2 is FYNNEI. V lost 3 bases and J lost 11; bases outside the gene matches: 3. The CDR3 contains 12 residues. CDR3 DNA sequence: TGTGCCAGCAGTGAGGGGGACAGGACCCAGCATTTT. Translation gives CASSEGDRTQHF.

The table lists this clone with a few counts. The V gene is TRBV5-1, the J gene TRBJ2-1; tentatively, D is TRBD1 (6 bases). V lost 1 base to trimming and J lost 5 bases, with 10 bases between them. Germline CDR1 and CDR2: SGHRS and YFSETQ. The CDR3 is made up of 14 amino acids. CDR3 amino acids: CASSLSGQNNEQFF. The CDR3 nucleotides read TGCGCCAGCAGCTTGAGTGGACAGAACAATGAGCAGTTCTTC.

The chain has TRBV5-1 and TRBJ2-7, with 9 bases matching TRBD2. This CDR3 has 16 amino acids. Germline CDR1 and CDR2: SGHRS and YFSETQ. The junction had 8 bases not matched to a gene; V was cut back by 0 bases and J by 4 bases. The CDR3 loop is CASSLEGAGGGYEQYF. The CDR3 region has the DNA TGCGCCAGCAGCTTGGAGGGAGCGGGGGGAGGTTACGAGCAGTACTTC.

V usage is TRBV6-1 and J usage is TRBJ1-1; 7 nucleotides align to TRBD1. CDR1 and CDR2 (germline): MNHNS, SASEGT. The ends lost 1 base at V and 11 bases at J; junction bases unmatched: 4. The CDR3 is 12 amino acids. The CDR3 region has the DNA TGTGCCAGCAGTGAAGTAGACAGGGACGCTTTCTTT. This translates into CASSEVDRDAFF.

This clone occurred once. V and J are TRBV6-5 and TRBJ1-3; no firm D call. Trimming removed 3 bases from V and 11 bases from J, with 17 bases in between. Germline CDR1 and CDR2: MNHEY and SVGAGI. The CDR3 spans 14 residues. The CDR3 nucleotides read TGTGCCAGCAGTTATAAGCGTCTCTGGAGCGCCATATATTTT. It is translated as CASSYKRLWSAIYF.

The gene calls are TRBV18 and TRBJ1-3; D is possibly TRBD1 (5 bases). CDR1 is KGHSH and CDR2 is LQKENI in the germline V gene. The length of the CDR3 is 16 residues. Deletions cut 5 bases from V and 0 bases from J, with 14 bases between. The CDR3 region is CASSETGGNSGNTIYF. In DNA form, the CDR3 reads TGTGCCAGCTCAGAAACCGGGGGGAACTCTGGAAACACCATATATTTT.

The chain couples TRBV7-9 to TRBJ1-4; D perhaps matches TRBD1 (5 bases). With 5 bases removed from V and 0 bases from J, the gap between germline ends came to 22 bases. This CDR3 comprises 19 residues. CDR1 and CDR2 (germline): SEHNR, FQNEAQ (reference sequence). CDR3 residues: CASSHPRDGGWATNEKLFF. The CDR3 region has the DNA TGTGCCAGCAGCCACCCCCGGGACGGAGGGTGGGCAACTAATGAAAAACTGTTTTTT.

The chain employs TRBV2 and TRBJ1-1; D is perhaps TRBD1 (5 bases). Germline V gene lookup returns CDR1 SNHLY and CDR2 FYNNEI. This CDR3 has 13 residues. With 8 bases removed from V and 1 base from J, the gap between germline ends came to 11 bases. The CDR3 DNA reads as TGTGCCAGCTGCAGGGAAGAGAACACTGAAGCTTTCTTT. Encoded protein: CASCREENTEAFF.

The chain has TRBV5-1 and TRBJ2-1, with 8 bases matching TRBD2. The CDR3 runs 13 residues. With 4 bases clipped from V and 7 bases from J, the junction kept 4 bases outside the gene matches. From germline, CDR1 is SGHRS and CDR2 YFSETQ. In nucleotides, the CDR3 is TGCGCCAGCAGCCCCGGGGGGGCGAATGAGCAGTTCTTC. It yields the protein CASSPGGANEQFF.

This rearrangement joins TRBV28 to TRBJ2-1, with D possibly TRBD1 on 6 matching bases. The CDR3 totals 17 residues. With 3 bases removed from V and 4 bases from J, the gap between germline ends came to 19 bases. Germline CDR1 reads MDHEN; CDR2 reads SYDVKM. The CDR3 here is CASSFTVRGRGYNEQFF. In DNA form, the CDR3 reads TGTGCCAGCAGTTTTACCGTCAGGGGAAGGGGGTACAATGAGCAGTTCTTC.

The chain carries TRBV19 and TRBJ2-4; TRBD1 matches at 9 bases. This CDR3 is 14 amino acids long. The V and J ends lost 6 bases and 6 bases, in that order; junction bases with no gene match: 6. Germline V gene sequence: CDR1 LNHDA, CDR2 SQIVND (reference sequence). CDR3 in DNA: TGTGCCAGTAGGCCCCGACAGGGGGGAAACATTCAGTACTTC. Its translation is CASRPRQGGNIQYF.

The J gene is TRBJ2-7, the V gene TRBV27, with a tentative D call TRBD1 (6 bases). Trimming pared 5 bases from V and 1 base from J, leaving 18 bases between. The CDR3 has 16 residues. CDR1 and CDR2 (germline): MNHEY, SMNVEV (reference sequence). CDR3 bases: TGTGCCAGCAGTGCCTCAGCAGGACAGTTGTCCTACGAGCAGTACTTC. Its protein product is CASSASAGQLSYEQYF.

The chain links TRBV6-1 to TRBJ2-3; 7 positions agree with TRBD1. CDR1 is MNHNS, CDR2 SASEGT, per germline. The V and J ends lost 10 bases and 0 bases, in that order; junction bases with no gene match: 4. There are 13 residues in the CDR3. The CDR3 loop reads CATRQGSTDTQYF. Written as DNA, the CDR3 is TGTGCCACCCGACAGGGAAGCACAGATACGCAGTATTTT.

This chain joins TRBV5-8 and TRBJ2-2, with D perhaps matching TRBD2 (5 bases). Looked up from germline, CDR1 is SGHTS and CDR2 is YDEGEE. The CDR3 is 15 residues long. The V end lost 1 base, the J end lost 4 bases, and 11 bases lay between the germline ends. This CDR3 reads CASSLRGSGTGELFF. DNA for the CDR3: TGTGCCAGCAGCTTGCGGGGTTCAGGCACCGGGGAGCTGTTTTTT.

The chain joins TRBV4-2 to TRBJ2-7; 9 bases are a match to TRBD2. The junction had 2 bases not matched to a gene; V was cut back by 1 base and J by 1 base. Germline CDR1 reads LGHNA; CDR2 reads YNFKEQ. This CDR3 has 15 residues. This chain's CDR3 is CASSQALAGSYEQYF. The CDR3 coding sequence is TGTGCCAGCAGCCAAGCTCTAGCGGGGTCCTACGAGCAGTACTTC.

The chain recombines TRBV19 with TRBJ2-1; a possible D gene is TRBD2 (6 bases). CDR3 length: 11 residues. The V end lost 5 bases, the J end lost 10 bases, and 9 bases lay between the germline ends. Germline V CDR1 and CDR2: LNHDA, SQIVND (reference sequence). Written as DNA, the CDR3 is TGTGCCAGTAGTGCCCGGGGGGAGCAGTTCTTC. The encoded protein is CASSARGEQFF.